One sample yielded the 19 T cell receptor beta chains listed below, sequenced in a study of blood T cell repertoires in COVID-19. Sequenced by immunoSEQ multiplex PCR; TCRdb stores in-frame clones only, minus some. Of approximately 77,000 clones listed, about 91% are singletons. Sequencing was carried out using peripheral blood. The receptors derive from an elderly woman with acute or convalescent COVID-19.

The genes are TRBV30 and TRBJ1-4; unclear D gene. The CDR3 sequence is 16 residues long. The germline gives CDR1 GTSNPN, CDR2 SVGIG (reference sequence). V dropped 1 base and J dropped 0 bases, with 12 bases sitting between them. The CDR3 is CAWSGAQPTTNEKLFF. CDR3 DNA: TGTGCCTGGAGTGGGGCACAACCCACAACTAATGAAAAACTGTTTTTT.

V is TRBV6-1 and J is TRBJ2-2, with 7 bases identical to TRBD1. The CDR3 has 20 amino acids. Germline-derived CDR1 and CDR2 are MNHNS and SASEGT. Trimming removed 0 bases from V and 4 bases from J; junction bases left unmatched: 17. The CDR3 loop reads CASSEAPGQRLPDLTGELFF. CDR3 nucleotides: TGTGCCAGCAGTGAAGCCCCGGGACAGAGGCTTCCGGACCTCACCGGGGAGCTGTTTTTT.

The genes are TRBV7-8 and TRBJ2-2, with D tentatively TRBD1 (6 bases). From germline, CDR1 is SGHVS and CDR2 FQNEAQ. Trimming stripped 1 base from V and 4 bases from J, with 10 bases between. The CDR3 consists of 15 residues. CDR3 bases: TGTGCCAGCAGCTTAGATGGACAGTCCACCGGGGAGCTGTTTTTT. Translated, it gives CASSLDGQSTGELFF.

This clone appeared once. The genes are TRBV25-1 and TRBJ2-7; TRBD2 matches at 8 bases. Per germline, CDR1 MGHDK and CDR2 SYGVNS. V lost 1 base to trimming and J lost 3 bases; unmatched junction nucleotides: 5. This CDR3 is built from 15 residues. The CDR3 DNA reads TGTGCCAGCAGTGAATCCCGGGAGGGCCACTACGAGCAGTACTTC. Its protein product is CASSESREGHYEQYF.

This rearrangement joins TRBV4-1 to TRBJ1-6; D possibly corresponds to TRBD1 (6 bases). In germline, CDR1 is MGHRA, CDR2 YSYEKL. This CDR3 region has 19 residues. V shed 4 bases and J shed 3 bases, with 22 bases lying between them. The CDR3 bases are TGCGCCAGCAGCCTCTCTACGGCGGGGGGCGCATTCTATAATTCACCCCTCCACTTT. Amino acids: CASSLSTAGGAFYNSPLHF.

The V call is TRBV19, the J call TRBJ2-5; TRBD2 matches 8 bases. Germline CDR1 reads LNHDA; CDR2 reads SQIVND (reference sequence). The CDR3 has 14 residues. Unmatched junction bases numbered 12, after V lost 10 bases and J lost 5 bases. The CDR3 DNA is TGTGCCACTCGGGAGGGAGGGGGTATGGAGACCCAGTACTTC. This sequence encodes CATREGGGMETQYF.

The V and J genes are TRBV19 and TRBJ1-6; 8 bases align to TRBD1. The CDR3 totals 13 residues. The V gene's germline CDR1 is LNHDA and CDR2 SQIVND (reference sequence). V was clipped by 6 bases and J by 9 bases; unmatched bases: 4. The CDR3 reads CASRGDRPSPLHF. The DNA for the CDR3 is TGTGCCAGTAGGGGGGACAGGCCTTCACCCCTCCACTTT. The variable domain in full, with the rest retrieved from reference TRBV19 and TRBJ1-6, is DGGITQSPKYLFRKEGQNVTLSCEQNLNHDAMYWYRQDPGQGLRLIYYSQIVNDFQKGDIAEGYSVSREKKESFPLTVTSAQKNPTAFYLCASRGDRPSPLHFGNGTRLTVT.

This clone came up once. The chain is built from TRBV10-3 and TRBJ2-1; 8 bases map to TRBD2. Germline values: CDR1 ENHRY, CDR2 SYGVKD. This CDR3 region has 15 residues. V shed 2 bases, J shed 2 bases, and the junction held 2 bases outside the gene matches. In DNA form, the CDR3 reads TGTGCCATCAGTGAGAAGCGGGGGACCTACAATGAGCAGTTCTTC. Translating it yields CAISEKRGTYNEQFF.

The gene calls are TRBV19 and TRBJ2-3, with TRBD2 matching over 7 bases. Germline CDR1 reads LNHDA; CDR2 reads SQIVND (reference sequence). J gave up 8 bases and V 4 bases, and 6 bases lay outside the gene matches. This CDR3 has 13 amino acids. CDR3 region: CASSRSGGPTQYF. The CDR3 region has the DNA TGTGCCAGTAGTAGATCGGGAGGCCCTACGCAGTATTTT.

This clone was observed a few times. The chain employs TRBV9 and TRBJ2-2, with 10 bases matching TRBD1. This CDR3 comprises 17 residues. The V and J ends lost 4 bases and 3 bases, in that order; junction bases with no gene match: 9. Germline V gene lookup returns CDR1 SGDLS and CDR2 YYNGEE. The CDR3 protein is CASSPPWTGGHTGELFF. The DNA of the CDR3 is TGTGCCAGCAGCCCCCCCTGGACAGGGGGTCACACCGGGGAGCTGTTTTTT.

J is TRBJ2-3 and V is TRBV5-1; 8 positions match TRBD1. CDR3 length equals 17 residues. V lost 2 bases, J lost 0 bases, and 8 bases stayed unmatched. Germline V gene lookup returns CDR1 SGHRS and CDR2 YFSETQ. CDR3 in amino acids: CASSFGLQGGSTDTQYF. The CDR3 DNA reads TGCGCCAGCAGCTTTGGGTTACAGGGGGGTAGCACAGATACGCAGTATTTT.

The chain is built from TRBV5-1 and TRBJ2-5; 7 positions agree with TRBD1. Germline CDR1 reads SGHRS; CDR2 reads YFSETQ. Trimming took 4 bases from V and 7 from J; bases not matched to a gene: 13. The CDR3 totals 15 residues. The CDR3 DNA follows: TGCGCCAGCAGCCCCCAAGGGGGCTCAGGGGGGACCCAGTACTTC. It is translated as CASSPQGGSGGTQYF.

The chain links TRBV5-5 to TRBJ2-7; TRBD1 aligns across 10 bases. CDR3 size: 14 residues. The V gene end was trimmed by 2 bases and the J gene end by 7 bases; junction bases not matched to a gene: 6. In germline, CDR1 is SGHKS, CDR2 YYEKEE (reference sequence). The CDR3 nucleotides are TGTGCCAGCAGCTTAAGACAGGGGGCAGGGGAGCAGTACTTC. Its protein is CASSLRQGAGEQYF.

The CDR3 loop reads CASSGVGQGNGYTF. The CDR3 DNA reads as TGTGCCAGCAGCGGGGTGGGACAGGGGAATGGCTACACCTTC. The rearrangement joins TRBV5-6 to TRBJ1-2; 10 positions match TRBD1. Per germline, CDR1 SGHDT and CDR2 YYEEEE. The length of the CDR3 is 14 residues. V lost 4 bases to trimming and J lost 6 bases; unmatched junction nucleotides: 6.

This rearrangement joins TRBV2 to TRBJ1-5; D perhaps matches TRBD1 (5 bases). This CDR3 contains 12 residues. The germline gives CDR1 SNHLY, CDR2 FYNNEI. Deletions cut 6 bases from V and 2 bases from J, with 5 bases between. In nucleotides, the CDR3 is TGTGCCAGCAGCAGGGGCAATCAGCCCCAGCATTTT. Translation: CASSRGNQPQHF.

CDR3 in amino acids: CASSRTGVGDTQYF. As DNA, the CDR3 is TGTGCCAGCAGCCGGACAGGGGTCGGAGATACGCAGTATTTT. This rearrangement joins TRBV11-2 to TRBJ2-3; 9 nucleotides line up with TRBD1. J gave up 5 bases and V 5 bases, and 5 bases lay outside the gene matches. The length of the CDR3 is 14 residues. Germline CDR1 and CDR2: SGHAT and FQNNGV.

The V and J genes are TRBV5-1 and TRBJ1-2; 10 bases are a match to TRBD1. The CDR3 has 18 amino acids. Trimming at V came to 1 base and at J to 1 base, leaving 10 bases not matched to a gene. Germline V gives CDR1 SGHRS, CDR2 YFSETQ. The CDR3 here is CASSLSSGWDRGNYGYTF. CDR3 nucleotide sequence: TGCGCCAGCAGCTTGAGCAGCGGGTGGGACAGGGGTAACTATGGCTACACCTTC.

The chain couples TRBV7-8 to TRBJ2-7; D is ambiguous. The germline CDR1 and CDR2 sequences are SGHVS and FQNEAQ. This CDR3 is built from 13 residues. Trimming removed 0 bases from V and 2 bases from J, with 5 bases in between. The CDR3 region has the DNA TGTGCCAGCAGCTTAGCTCGGGCCTACGAGCAGTACTTC. Protein: CASSLARAYEQYF.

The chain combines TRBV6-5 with TRBJ1-1; D is perhaps TRBD1 (6 bases). CDR1 is MNHEY and CDR2 is SVGAGI in the germline V gene. The CDR3 runs 15 residues. The ends were cut back, 7 bases at V and 5 bases at J, with 20 bases in the middle. The CDR3 region is CASNTVRGMVTEAFF. The CDR3 nucleotides read TGTGCCAGCAATACTGTGAGGGGGATGGTAACTGAAGCTTTCTTT.